One sample yielded the 15 T cell receptor beta chains listed below, sequenced in a study of blood T cell repertoires in COVID-19 (dated by TCRdb to between 2020 and 2021). Library creation used the immunoSEQ multiplex PCR assay. The table was pulled from immuneACCESS by TCRdb, which kept in-frame rearrangements only. Such tables lose some clones; where checked, under half of the loss comes from unresolved V genes, and the rest has no known cause. Counted in this sample were tens of thousands of clones; around 87% of them appeared once. The ten biggest clones cover around 1.2% of the sample. Sequencing input: peripheral blood. These receptors came from an older woman with acute or convalescent COVID-19.

The chain has TRBV28 and TRBJ1-5; possibly TRBD1 for D (6 bases). This CDR3 has 16 amino acids. V lost 4 bases and J 4 bases, leaving 17 bases between the germline ends. Germline V gene data show CDR1 as MDHEN and CDR2 as SYDVKM. CDR3 residues: CASSSPRGIGNQPQHF. The CDR3 region has the DNA TGTGCCAGCAGTTCCCCCAGGGGTATAGGGAATCAGCCCCAGCATTTT.

The chain links TRBV27 to TRBJ2-3; a weak D match, TRBD2 (6 bases). This CDR3 region has 14 residues. Germline V gene sequence: CDR1 MNHEY, CDR2 SMNVEV (reference sequence). Trimming cost V 1 base and J 4 bases, with 9 bases left between them. DNA of the CDR3: TGTGCCAGCAGTTTATGGGGGGTTCCAGATACGCAGTATTTT. This gives the protein CASSLWGVPDTQYF.

The V call is TRBV10-1, the J call TRBJ1-2, with unresolved D. V was trimmed by 3 bases and J by 8 bases, leaving 4 bases between them. Germline V gives CDR1 WNHNN, CDR2 SYGVQD (reference sequence). This CDR3 has 10 amino acids. CDR3 DNA: TGCGCCAGCAGTGATCCGGGCTACACCTTC. Amino acid sequence: CASSDPGYTF.

The chain combines TRBV9 with TRBJ2-4; a possible D gene is TRBD1 (7 bases). The germline V gene encodes CDR1 SGDLS and CDR2 YYNGEE. Trimming cost V 5 bases and J 7 bases, with 16 bases left between them. The CDR3 length is 14 residues. CDR3 DNA sequence: TGTGCCAGCAGGGCGGAGGGGGCAGGGAACATTCAGTACTTC. Its translation: CASRAEGAGNIQYF.

V and J are TRBV5-6 and TRBJ2-5; D might be TRBD1 (5 bases). With 9 bases removed from V and 1 base from J, the gap between germline ends came to 16 bases. CDR3 length equals 14 residues. Germline CDR1 reads SGHDT; CDR2 reads YYEEEE. In nucleotides, the CDR3 is TGTGCCACCAACAGGTTTATCGCCCAAGAGACCCAGTACTTC. Encoded protein: CATNRFIAQETQYF.

The V call is TRBV11-2, the J call TRBJ2-7, with a tentative D call TRBD2 (6 bases). Looked up from germline, CDR1 is SGHAT and CDR2 is FQNNGV. There are 18 residues in the CDR3. Trimming stripped 0 bases from V and 3 bases from J, with 21 bases between. The CDR3 sequence is CASSLDSEGGSSGYEQYV. CDR3 nucleotides: TGTGCCAGCAGCTTAGATTCTGAGGGCGGAAGTAGCGGCTACGAGCAGTACGTC.

This chain links TRBV7-9 with TRBJ2-7; 11 bases align to TRBD2. This CDR3 region has 15 residues. CDR1 is SEHNR, CDR2 FQNEAQ, per germline (reference sequence). With V trimmed by 6 bases and J by 3 bases, 7 bases remained unmatched. The CDR3 here is CASRPTSGAFYEQYV. CDR3 nucleotides: TGTGCCAGCAGACCGACTAGCGGGGCTTTCTACGAGCAGTACGTC.

This chain connects TRBV5-1 to TRBJ2-6; TRBD1 agrees at 8 bases. This CDR3 spans 17 amino acids. CDR1 is SGHRS and CDR2 is YFSETQ in the germline V gene. Trimming took 3 bases from V and 0 from J; bases not matched to a gene: 5. DNA of the CDR3: TGCGCCAGCAGCTCCGGACAGGGTGCCTCTGGGGCCAACGTCCTGACTTTC. This sequence encodes CASSSGQGASGANVLTF.

This chain uses TRBV11-2 with TRBJ2-1, with D possibly being TRBD1 (6 bases). There are 14 residues in the CDR3. The V gene lost 5 bases and the J gene lost 9 bases, with 17 bases spanning the gap. Germline V gives CDR1 SGHAT, CDR2 FQNNGV. The CDR3 here is CASSETRGTSEQFF. The CDR3 DNA reads as TGTGCCAGCAGCGAAACCAGGGGAACTTCTGAGCAGTTCTTC.

CDR3 bases: TGTGCCAGCAGCCGGGACAGTCCCACAGATACGCAGTATTTT. This encodes CASSRDSPTDTQYF. The chain combines TRBV5-4 with TRBJ2-3; 7 bases agree with TRBD1. The CDR3 length is 14 residues. CDR1 is SGHNT and CDR2 is YYREEE in the germline V gene (reference sequence). Trimming removed 4 bases from V and 2 bases from J; junction bases left unmatched: 4.

J is TRBJ2-2 and V is TRBV29-1; D is uncertain. The CDR3 spans 14 residues. Germline lookup yields CDR1 SQVTM and CDR2 ANQGSEA. V shed 0 bases and J shed 0 bases, with 5 bases lying between them. CDR3 DNA sequence: TGCAGCGTTGAAGAACGGGCGAACACCGGGGAGCTGTTTTTT. It yields the protein CSVEERANTGELFF.

The gene calls are TRBV18 and TRBJ1-4, with 9 nucleotides matching TRBD1. Per the germline V gene, CDR1 is KGHSH and CDR2 is LQKENI. The CDR3 has 16 amino acids. The J segment lost 7 bases and the V segment lost 2 bases, leaving 8 bases of the junction unmatched. The DNA of the CDR3 is TGTGCCAGCTCACCATCGACCGGGACAGGGCGTGAAAAACTGTTTTTT. This sequence encodes CASSPSTGTGREKLFF.

The rearrangement links TRBV12-3 or TRBV12-4 to TRBJ1-1; D not certain. The CDR3 is made up of 12 amino acids. The V end lost 6 bases, the J end lost 9 bases, and 14 bases lay between the germline ends. The CDR3 coding sequence is TGTGCCAGCAGGACTTCGGTGGTCCAAGCTTTCTTT. Protein sequence: CASRTSVVQAFF.

The V gene is TRBV7-9, the J gene TRBJ2-1, with TRBD1 as a possible D gene (5 bases). The CDR3 length is 14 residues. Per the germline V gene, CDR1 is SEHNR and CDR2 is FQNEAQ (reference sequence). The V gene lost 4 bases and the J gene lost 7 bases, with 14 bases spanning the gap. The CDR3 loop is CASSSRVSGNEQFF. In nucleotides, the CDR3 is TGTGCCAGCAGCTCCCGGGTCTCAGGGAATGAGCAGTTCTTC.

This sequence joins TRBV5-6 and TRBJ2-5; TRBD2 agrees at 8 bases. Germline lookup yields CDR1 SGHDT and CDR2 YYEEEE. There are 15 residues in the CDR3. V dropped 4 bases and J dropped 5; count of bases not matched to a gene: 10. The DNA of the CDR3 is TGTGCCAGCAGCGTAAGCGGGAGAGTACGCGAGACCCAGTACTTC. Its translation is CASSVSGRVRETQYF.